This TCR beta chain was sequenced for a study of cytomegalovirus exposure and HLA in healthy donors. Study summary: Some 180 million T cells yielded 117 million unique TCR beta sequences in earlier analysis. General study points: An analysis done earlier found most TCR beta V segments productive about 87% or about 30% of the time. A link between a missense DCLRE1C variant and TCR beta V- and J-gene trimming emerged from a later analysis. Among TCR beta chains, those listed as cytomegalovirus-associated numbered about 160.

PCR primers comprised 60 Vbeta and 13 Jbeta primers. TCRdb's table, derived via immunoSEQ multiplex PCR, lists solely in-frame clones and lacks some. The sample records about 210,000 clones, 75% to 80% being singletons. Germline V lookup: CDR1 SGHTA, CDR2 FQGTGA. V dropped 4 bases and J dropped 5; count of bases not matched to a gene: 5. This CDR3 has 13 residues. As to this clone: Its specificity is not known.

The material sequenced was PBMCs. The TCR sequence derives from a male donor in good health and CMV-seronegative. The chain joins TRBV7-3 to TRBJ2-7, with 7 bases identical to TRBD1. The CDR3 here is CASSSTGNNEQYF. For the CDR3, the DNA is TGTGCCAGCAGCTCGACAGGGAACAACGAGCAGTACTTC.